These 18 T cell receptor beta chains were sequenced from one sample in a study of blood T cells in healthy people across ages. Using a J-beta primer mix together with a sample-barcoded 5' primer, a second PCR was run for roughly 6 to 12 cycles. In TCRdb, the 5' RACE reads were re-called with MiXCR into one record per CDR3 protein. The sample comprises approximately 1,000,000 distinct CDR3 sequences, under 55% of which are singletons, and about 19% rests with the top ten. Sequencing input: blood. These receptors all stem from a woman in her fifties or sixties in good health.

This clonotype is a singleton in its sample. The V and J genes are TRBV6-2 or TRBV6-3 and TRBJ2-7, with 9 bases identical to TRBD1. The DNA end lines up better with TRBJ2-5; the J call may be wrong. Germline CDR1 is MNHEY and CDR2 is SVGEGT. The CDR3 totals 16 residues. The CDR3 DNA sequence: TGTGCCAGCAGTTCGGGACAGGGCAGATATGCGGAGACCCAGTACTTC. It translates to CASSSGQGRYAETQYF.

This clonotype was seen more than once but under ten times. The chain combines TRBV11-2 with TRBJ1-2; D not resolved. The V gene's germline CDR1 is SGHAT and CDR2 FQNNGV. CDR3 length equals 12 residues. The V gene lost 5 bases and the J gene lost 7 bases, with 11 bases spanning the gap. The CDR3 sequence: CASSLGRVGYTF. The CDR3 DNA reads TGTGCCAGCAGCCTGGGTCGGGTTGGCTACACCTTC.

The V gene is TRBV12-3 or TRBV12-4, the J gene TRBJ2-1; D remains unclear. The CDR3 extends over 12 amino acids. Trimming removed 8 bases at V and 2 bases at J, with 7 bases between. CDR3 bases: TGTGCCAGCGCTGCCCCCTACAATGAGCAGTTCTTC. Protein: CASAAPYNEQFF.

V usage is TRBV29-1 and J usage is TRBJ2-4; D is unresolved. The V end lost 3 bases, the J end lost 1 base, and 10 bases lay between the germline ends. The CDR3 extends over 14 amino acids. CDR1 SQVTM and CDR2 ANQGSEA come from the germline V gene. The DNA of the CDR3 is TGCAGCGTTGAGGGAAGAGAGGCCAAAAACATTCAGTACTTC. It specifies CSVEGREAKNIQYF.

Here the CDR3 DNA reads TGCAGTGCCCCCGGCGGGGGTCTAGCCGGGGAGCTGTTTTTT. This gives the protein CSAPGGGLAGELFF. This chain uses TRBV20-1 with TRBJ2-2, with TRBD2 matching 7 bases. The CDR3 has 14 amino acids. V shed 6 bases, J shed 6 bases, and the junction held 10 bases outside the gene matches. Germline V gene data show CDR1 as DFQATT and CDR2 as SNEGSKA (reference sequence).

This clonotype was picked up many times. The chain couples TRBV29-1 to TRBJ2-5; 11 nucleotides align to TRBD2. The CDR3 extends over 14 amino acids. The germline V gene encodes CDR1 SQVTM and CDR2 ANQGSEA. V shed 4 bases and J 5 bases; nucleotides not matched to a gene: 6. In DNA, the CDR3 is TGCAGCGTTGGTCTAGCGGGAGGTGGGGAGACCCAGTACTTC. This gives the protein CSVGLAGGGETQYF.

At least ten counts were recorded for this clonotype. This chain connects TRBV20-1 to TRBJ2-7; 7 positions match TRBD1. V shed 2 bases and J 3 bases; nucleotides not matched to a gene: 1. Germline CDR1 is DFQATT and CDR2 is SNEGSKA (reference sequence). The CDR3 runs to 12 residues. CDR3 residues: CSARRTGYEQYF. In DNA form, the CDR3 reads TGCAGTGCTAGACGGACAGGCTACGAGCAGTACTTC.

The rearrangement uses TRBV11-3 and TRBJ2-1; 11 bases align to TRBD1. This CDR3 spans 15 amino acids. Germline V gene sequence: CDR1 SGHNT, CDR2 YENEEA. V was clipped by 3 bases and J by 6 bases; unmatched bases: 4. The DNA of the CDR3 is TGTGCCAGCAGCTTCGGACAGGGGGCTCTCAATGAGCAGTTCTTC. This encodes CASSFGQGALNEQFF.

The chain is built from TRBV6-2 or TRBV6-3 and TRBJ1-5; possibly TRBD1 for D (6 bases). V dropped 6 bases and J dropped 2 bases, with 14 bases sitting between them. Germline lookup yields CDR1 MNHEY and CDR2 SVGEGT. The CDR3 has 15 residues. The CDR3 sequence: CASRDGGHGNQPQHF. Written as DNA, the CDR3 is TGTGCCAGCAGGGACGGGGGGCATGGCAATCAGCCCCAGCATTTT.

The chain recombines TRBV9 with TRBJ2-6; D unresolved. The V and J ends lost 3 bases and 0 bases respectively, with 10 bases between them. The CDR3 has 16 residues. Per the germline V gene, CDR1 is SGDLS and CDR2 is YYNGEE. The CDR3 nucleotides are TGTGCCAGCAGCGGGGTCTTGAGCTCTGGGGCCAACGTCCTGACTTTC. The encoded protein is CASSGVLSSGANVLTF.

In this sample, this clonotype turned up many times. The CDR3 DNA sequence: TGTGCCAGCAGCGTAGTCGGGACTAGCACAGATACGCAGTATTTT. Protein product: CASSVVGTSTDTQYF. This chain connects TRBV9 to TRBJ2-3; a possible D gene is TRBD2 (6 bases). The CDR3 is made up of 15 amino acids. Per the germline V gene, CDR1 is SGDLS and CDR2 is YYNGEE. Trimming removed 0 bases from V and 0 bases from J, with 8 bases in between.

This chain connects TRBV11-2 to TRBJ2-5, with D maybe TRBD2 (6 bases). The CDR3 runs to 14 residues. Germline CDR1 is SGHAT and CDR2 is FQNNGV. V lost 5 bases and J lost 4, with 14 bases in between. The CDR3 DNA follows: TGTGCCAGCAGCCCCCGACTAGACGGAGAGACCCAGTACTTC. Translating gives CASSPRLDGETQYF.

The chain combines TRBV2 with TRBJ2-7, with a weak D call TRBD2 (6 bases). Germline lookup yields CDR1 SNHLY and CDR2 FYNNEI. There are 16 residues in the CDR3. V was cut by 6 bases and J by 7 bases, with 25 bases left in between. CDR3 region: CASSPRPAGPGGEQYF. The CDR3 DNA is TGTGCCAGCAGCCCTCGGCCAGCGGGTCCCGGGGGTGAGCAGTACTTC.

This clonotype was detected only once. The rearrangement links TRBV7-8 to TRBJ2-5, with 13 nucleotides matching TRBD2. The germline gives CDR1 SGHVS, CDR2 FQNEAQ. The junction had 4 bases not matched to a gene; V was cut back by 1 base and J by 2 bases. CDR3 length: 17 amino acids. CDR3 nucleotide sequence: TGTGCCAGCAGCTTAGAAGGGGGACTAGCGGGACAAGAGACCCAGTACTTC. Its translation: CASSLEGGLAGQETQYF.

This clonotype was counted a single time. This sequence joins TRBV4-3 and TRBJ1-2; possibly TRBD1 for D (5 bases). The germline gives CDR1 LGHNA, CDR2 YSLEER. The CDR3 length is 17 residues. Trimming removed 0 bases from V and 4 bases from J, with 18 bases in between. This chain's CDR3 is CASSQDGAGYYSYGYTF. The CDR3 DNA is TGCGCCAGCAGCCAAGATGGGGCCGGATATTACTCCTATGGCTACACCTTC.

The V call is TRBV12-3 or TRBV12-4, the J call TRBJ2-3, with a tentative D call TRBD2 (6 bases). The V end lost 6 bases, the J end lost 4 bases, and 14 bases lay between the germline ends. The CDR3 sequence is 14 residues long. CDR3 region: CASSGVGEADTQYF. CDR3 nucleotides: TGTGCCAGCAGCGGGGTAGGGGAGGCAGATACGCAGTATTTT.

The J gene is TRBJ2-4, the V gene TRBV20-1; D may be TRBD2 (6 bases). The end of the DNA is better explained by TRBJ2-7, so the J call may be wrong. This CDR3 spans 15 amino acids. Germline CDR1 and CDR2: DFQATT and SNEGSKA (reference sequence). The CDR3 here is CSARDSATRSYEQYF. CDR3 nucleotide sequence: TGCAGTGCTAGAGATTCAGCGACTAGGTCTTACGAGCAGTACTTC.

The rearrangement links TRBV5-1 to TRBJ2-7, with D possibly TRBD1 on 6 matching bases. The last part of the DNA fits TRBJ2-5 better; the J call may be wrong. Germline V CDR1 and CDR2: SGHRS, YFSETQ. CDR3 length: 14 residues. CDR3 amino acids: CASSLTGTRETQYF. The CDR3 DNA sequence: TGCGCCAGCAGCTTGACAGGGACGAGGGAGACCCAGTACTTC.